The present T cell receptor (beta chain) was sequenced within a study of vaccination effects on CD4 cells after COVID-19. Whole-study results and caveats: Infection-derived and vaccine-derived clones contracted markedly late after vaccination.

The data were produced by immunoSEQ multiplex PCR, yet TCRdb's version contains in-frame clones alone and is incomplete. The sample contains under 85,000 clones, roughly four fifths of which appear only once. Germline loops: CDR1 SGHTA, CDR2 FQGTGA. With 5 bases removed from V and 0 bases from J, the gap between germline ends came to 14 bases. CDR3 length equals 17 residues. Within the ViraFEST assay, antigen-specific CD4+ T cells underwent expansion with viral peptide pools prior to sequencing. Isolation of CD4+ T cells took place after 10 days of culture. A few million PBMC were seeded per well and grown in the presence of approximately 9.5 IU/ml IL-2 and about 10 ug/ml peptides. Regarding this clone: The antigen remains unidentified.

The material sequenced was CD4+ T cells from PBMCs cultured with HCoV-229E spike peptides, taken before COVID-19 vaccination. The chain recombines TRBV7-3 with TRBJ2-6; no firm D call. This receptor was identified in a human donor who received a COVID-19 vaccine. Written as DNA, the CDR3 is TGTGCCAGCAGCCTACAACCTCACAGCTCTGGGGCCAACGTCCTGACTTTC. It codes for CASSLQPHSSGANVLTF.